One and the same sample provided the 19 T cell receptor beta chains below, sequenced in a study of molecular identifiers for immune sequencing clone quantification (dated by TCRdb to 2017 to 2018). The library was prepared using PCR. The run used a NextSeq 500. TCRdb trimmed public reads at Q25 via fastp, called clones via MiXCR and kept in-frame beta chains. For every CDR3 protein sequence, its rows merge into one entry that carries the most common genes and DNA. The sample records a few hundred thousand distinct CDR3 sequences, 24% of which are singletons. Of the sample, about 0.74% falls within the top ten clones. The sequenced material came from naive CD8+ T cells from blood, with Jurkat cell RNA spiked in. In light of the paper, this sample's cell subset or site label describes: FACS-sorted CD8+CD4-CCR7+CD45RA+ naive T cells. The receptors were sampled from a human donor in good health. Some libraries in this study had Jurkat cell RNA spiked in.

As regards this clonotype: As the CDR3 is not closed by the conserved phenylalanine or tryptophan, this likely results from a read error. CDR3 in amino acids: CASSEAGAGTEAFC. CDR3 bases: TGCGCCAGCAGTGAAGCAGGGGCCGGGACTGAAGCTTTCTGT. The rearrangement uses TRBV10-1 and TRBJ1-1; TRBD1 might be the D (6 bases). Between the trimmed V and J ends, which lost 3 bases and 5 bases, there was a span of 13 bases. The CDR3 contains 14 residues. Germline V gene sequence: CDR1 WNHNN, CDR2 SYGVQD (reference sequence).

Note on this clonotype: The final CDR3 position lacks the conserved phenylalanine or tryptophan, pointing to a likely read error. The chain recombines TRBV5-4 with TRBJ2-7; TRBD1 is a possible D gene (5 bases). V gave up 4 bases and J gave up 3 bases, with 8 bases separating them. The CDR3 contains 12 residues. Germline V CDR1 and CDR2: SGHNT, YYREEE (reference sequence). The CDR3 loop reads CASSLRDYEQYL. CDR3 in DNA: TGTGCCAGCAGCCTCAGGGACTACGAGCAGTACCTC.

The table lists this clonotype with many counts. CDR3 DNA: TGTGCCAGCAGTCCCCGACAGGGGAAATCTCCCCTCCACTTT. As protein: CASSPRQGKSPLHF. The V call is TRBV28, the J call TRBJ1-6; 8 bases agree with TRBD1. CDR1 and CDR2 from the germline V gene are MDHEN and SYDVKM. CDR3 size: 14 residues. J lost 13 bases, V lost 5 bases, and 10 bases had no gene match.

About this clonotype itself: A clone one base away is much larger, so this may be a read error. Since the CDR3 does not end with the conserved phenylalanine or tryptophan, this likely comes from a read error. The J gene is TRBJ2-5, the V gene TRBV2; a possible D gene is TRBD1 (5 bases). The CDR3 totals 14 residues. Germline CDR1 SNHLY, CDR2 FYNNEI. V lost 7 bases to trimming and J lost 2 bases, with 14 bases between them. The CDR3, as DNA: TGTGCCAGCATAGGGGCAACCGCTCAAGAGACCCAGTACCTC. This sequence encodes CASIGATAQETQYL.

Here the CDR3 reads CASSLMRGATDTQYF. The CDR3 bases are TGTGCCAGCAGTTTAATGCGGGGGGCGACAGATACGCAGTATTTT. The chain links TRBV12-3 or TRBV12-4 to TRBJ2-3, with 8 positions matching TRBD2. The CDR3 is 15 residues long. Trimming at V came to 2 bases and at J to 3 bases, leaving 4 bases not matched to a gene.

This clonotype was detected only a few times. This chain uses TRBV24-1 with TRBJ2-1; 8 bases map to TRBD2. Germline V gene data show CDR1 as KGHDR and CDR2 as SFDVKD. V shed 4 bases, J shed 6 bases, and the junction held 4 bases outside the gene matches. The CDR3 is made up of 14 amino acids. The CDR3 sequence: CATSENGGGNEQFF. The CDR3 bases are TGTGCCACCAGTGAGAACGGGGGGGGCAATGAGCAGTTCTTC.

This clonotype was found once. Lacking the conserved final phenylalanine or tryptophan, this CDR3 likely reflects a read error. This chain's CDR3 is CASSLVSNQPQHI. CDR3 nucleotide sequence: TGTGCCAGCAGTTTAGTGAGTAATCAGCCCCAGCATATT. The chain uses TRBV27 and TRBJ1-5; no firm D call. The CDR3 has 13 amino acids. Per the germline V gene, CDR1 is MNHEY and CDR2 is SMNVEV (reference sequence). V was trimmed by 2 bases and J by 4 bases, leaving 6 bases between them.

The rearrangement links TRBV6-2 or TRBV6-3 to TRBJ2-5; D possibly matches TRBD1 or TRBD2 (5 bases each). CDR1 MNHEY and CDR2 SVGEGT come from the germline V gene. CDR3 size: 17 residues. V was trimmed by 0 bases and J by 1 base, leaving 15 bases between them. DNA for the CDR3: TGTGCCAGCAGTTACTCGCTTCCAAGGGACCCCCAAGAGACCCAGTACTTC. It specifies CASSYSLPRDPQETQYF.

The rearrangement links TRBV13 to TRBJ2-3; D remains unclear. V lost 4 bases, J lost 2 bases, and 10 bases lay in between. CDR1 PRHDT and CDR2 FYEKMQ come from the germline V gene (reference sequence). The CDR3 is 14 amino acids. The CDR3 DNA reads TGTGCCAGCAGCTCACCGGGCCCCACAGATACGCAGTATTTT. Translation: CASSSPGPTDTQYF.

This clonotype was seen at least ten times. For the CDR3, the DNA is TGCGCCAGCAGCCAAGTCCCGGACAGAGCCTACGAGCAGTACTTC. It encodes CASSQVPDRAYEQYF. The gene calls are TRBV4-3 and TRBJ2-7, with D tentatively TRBD1 (6 bases). V gave up 1 base and J gave up 2 bases, with 12 bases separating them. Germline V lookup: CDR1 LGHNA, CDR2 YSLEER. The CDR3 length is 15 residues.

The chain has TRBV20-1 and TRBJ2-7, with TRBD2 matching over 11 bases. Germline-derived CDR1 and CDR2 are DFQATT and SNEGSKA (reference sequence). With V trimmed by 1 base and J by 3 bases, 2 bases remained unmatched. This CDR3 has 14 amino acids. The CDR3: CSARVGLAVYEQYF. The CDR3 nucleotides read TGCAGTGCTAGAGTGGGACTAGCGGTCTACGAGCAGTACTTC.

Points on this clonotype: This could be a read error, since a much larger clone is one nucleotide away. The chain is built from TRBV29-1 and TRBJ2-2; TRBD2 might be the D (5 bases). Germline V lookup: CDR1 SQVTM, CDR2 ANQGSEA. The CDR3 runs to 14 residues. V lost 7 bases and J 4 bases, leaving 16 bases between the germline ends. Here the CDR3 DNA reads TGCAGCGGGAAGGCAGAGCGGTGCACCGGGGAGCTGTTTTTT. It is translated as CSGKAERCTGELFF.

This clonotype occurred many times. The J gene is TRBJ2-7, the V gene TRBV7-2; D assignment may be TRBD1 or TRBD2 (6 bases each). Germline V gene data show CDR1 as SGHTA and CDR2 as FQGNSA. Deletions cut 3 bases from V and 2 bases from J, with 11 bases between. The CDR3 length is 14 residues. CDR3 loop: CASSFGGGAYEQYF. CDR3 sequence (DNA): TGTGCCAGCAGCTTTGGGGGCGGGGCCTACGAGCAGTACTTC.

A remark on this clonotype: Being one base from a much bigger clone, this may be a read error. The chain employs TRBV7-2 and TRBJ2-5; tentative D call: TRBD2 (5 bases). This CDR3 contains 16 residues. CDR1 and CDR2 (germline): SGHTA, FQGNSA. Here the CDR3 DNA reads TGTGCCAGCAGCTTAGGTACTAGTCTTAATAAAGAGCCCCAGTACTTC. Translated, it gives CASSLGTSLNKEPQYF.

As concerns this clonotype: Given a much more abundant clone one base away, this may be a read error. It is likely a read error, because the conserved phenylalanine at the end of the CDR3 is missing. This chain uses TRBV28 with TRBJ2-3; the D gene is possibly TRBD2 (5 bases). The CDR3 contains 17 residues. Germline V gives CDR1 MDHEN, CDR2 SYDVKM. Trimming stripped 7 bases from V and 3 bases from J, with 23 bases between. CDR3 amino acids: CASTAAEGIMSTDTQYL. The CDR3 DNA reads TGTGCCAGCACGGCAGCAGAGGGAATAATGTCGACAGATACGCAGTATTTG.

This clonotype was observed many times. The DNA for the CDR3 is TGTGCCAGCAGCCAAACGTCGGGGCAAGAGACCCAGTACTTC. It encodes CASSQTSGQETQYF. The J gene is TRBJ2-5, the V gene TRBV7-9, with D tentatively TRBD2 (5 bases). CDR3 size: 14 residues. Trimming left V 5 bases short and J 2 bases short, with 12 bases between. The germline gives CDR1 SEHNR, CDR2 FQNEAQ (reference sequence).

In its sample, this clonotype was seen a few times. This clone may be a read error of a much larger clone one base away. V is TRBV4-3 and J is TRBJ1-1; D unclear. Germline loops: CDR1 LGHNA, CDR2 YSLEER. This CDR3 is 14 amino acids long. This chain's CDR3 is CASRQDRGITEAFF. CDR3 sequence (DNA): TGCGCCAGCAGACAAGATCGAGGAATTACTGAAGCTTTCTTT.

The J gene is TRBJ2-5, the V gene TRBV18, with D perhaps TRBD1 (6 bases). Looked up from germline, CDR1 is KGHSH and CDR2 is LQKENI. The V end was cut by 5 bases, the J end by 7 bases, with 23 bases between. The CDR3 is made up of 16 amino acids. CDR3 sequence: CASSATFNRAQGTQYF. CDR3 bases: TGTGCCAGCTCAGCCACCTTCAACAGGGCCCAGGGGACCCAGTACTTC.

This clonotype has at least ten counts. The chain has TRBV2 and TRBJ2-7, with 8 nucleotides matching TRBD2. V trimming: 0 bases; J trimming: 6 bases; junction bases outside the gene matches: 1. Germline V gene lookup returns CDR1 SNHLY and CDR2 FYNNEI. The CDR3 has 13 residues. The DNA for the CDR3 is TGTGCCAGCAGTGAAGCGCGGGAGGCCGAGCAGTACTTC. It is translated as CASSEAREAEQYF.